This T cell receptor beta chain comes out of a study of early T cells in non-severe SARS-CoV-2 infection. Study-wide context: Sequencing targeted bulk RNA from unsorted whole blood, leaving chains unpaired.

V was pared by 1 base and J by 7 bases, with 13 bases between. Germline loops: CDR1 DFQATT, CDR2 SNEGSKA (reference sequence). The CDR3 covers 13 residues. A word on this clonotype: Antigen unknown.

The protocol attached unique molecular identifiers to individual cDNA molecules. TCRdb recomputed calls from the 5' RACE reads with MiXCR, one row per CDR3 protein. Among 20,000 to 30,000 distinct CDR3 sequences listed, roughly 4% were seen once. The study, taken as a whole, reports: Database matching using VDJdb favored anti-spike CD8 responses, with private and CD4 specificities left missing.

The chain is built from TRBV20-1 and TRBJ1-1; D might be TRBD1 (5 bases). Material for sequencing was whole blood. The receptor's source is an adult who was a healthcare worker with PCR-confirmed SARS-CoV-2 infection or an uninfected control (not recorded which). The CDR3 bases are TGCAGTGCTAGAGGCCAAGGGGAGGTTGAAGCTTTCTTT. This gives the protein CSARGQGEVEAFF.